The 13 T cell receptor beta chains in this list originate from one sample, sequenced in a study of blood T cell repertoires in COVID-19. Measured with immunoSEQ multiplex PCR; TCRdb has only the in-frame clones, and not every one. The sample lists a few hundred thousand clones, approximately 84% occurring once. The sequencing input was PBMCs or T cells enriched from blood (not recorded which). The source of these receptors is a man between 40 and 49 years old who had recovered from COVID-19.

The rearrangement links TRBV28 to TRBJ2-7, with TRBD1 identical over 7 bases. V lost 2 bases, J lost 5 bases, and 6 bases stayed unmatched. Germline lookup yields CDR1 MDHEN and CDR2 SYDVKM. This CDR3 spans 14 amino acids. CDR3 nucleotides: TGTGCCAGCAGTTTAATAGGACAGGATCACGAGCAGTACTTC. Encoded protein: CASSLIGQDHEQYF. Full variable domain (outside the CDR3, taken from reference TRBV28 and TRBJ2-7): DVKVTQSSRYLVKRTGEKVFLECVQDMDHENMFWYRQDPGLGLRLIYFSYDVKMKEKGDIPEGYSVSREKKERFSLILESASTNQTSMYLCASSLIGQDHEQYFGPGTRLTVT.

The chain links TRBV7-3 to TRBJ1-1, with 7 bases that match TRBD1. The CDR3 is 13 residues long. With V trimmed by 5 bases and J by 8 bases, 8 bases remained unmatched. Looked up from germline, CDR1 is SGHTA and CDR2 is FQGTGA. The CDR3 loop is CASSRDRDSEAFF. CDR3 coding DNA: TGTGCCAGCAGCCGAGACCGGGACAGCGAAGCTTTCTTT. Drawing the rest from reference TRBV7-3 and TRBJ1-1, the complete variable domain is GAGVSQTPSNKVTEKGKYVELRCDPISGHTALYWYRQSLGQGPEFLIYFQGTGAADDSGLPNDRFFAVRPEGSVSTLKIQRTERGDSAVYLCASSRDRDSEAFFGQGTRLTVV.

The chain combines TRBV13 with TRBJ2-3; 8 bases line up with TRBD1. Germline trimming cut 4 bases from V and 6 bases from J; bases unmatched to any gene: 6. In germline, CDR1 is PRHDT, CDR2 FYEKMQ (reference sequence). This CDR3 has 14 residues. The CDR3 region is CASSSAGGRDTQYF. The CDR3 DNA sequence: TGTGCCAGCAGCTCGGCAGGGGGCAGGGATACGCAGTATTTT. The entire variable domain, with the rest obtained from reference TRBV13 and TRBJ2-3, is as follows: AAGVIQSPRHLIKEKRETATLKCYPIPRHDTVYWYQQGPGQDPQFLISFYEKMQSDKGSIPDRFSAQQFSDYHSELNMSSLELGDSALYFCASSSAGGRDTQYFGPGTRLTVL.

The table lists this clone with a count of one. The V call is TRBV5-5, the J call TRBJ2-7; 9 bases map to TRBD1. This CDR3 has 13 amino acids. Germline V gene sequence: CDR1 SGHKS, CDR2 YYEKEE (reference sequence). J was trimmed by 3 bases and V by 6 bases; bases with no gene match: 4. CDR3 amino acids: CASMTGGGYEQYF. The CDR3 region has the DNA TGTGCCAGCATGACAGGGGGAGGCTACGAGCAGTACTTC. The full variable domain, completed using reference TRBV5-5 and TRBJ2-7, is DAGVTQSPTHLIKTRGQQVTLRCSPISGHKSVSWYQQVLGQGPQFIFQYYEKEERGRGNFPDRFSARQFPNYSSELNVNALLLGDSALYLCASMTGGGYEQYFGPGTRLTVT.

The V and J genes are TRBV29-1 and TRBJ2-7; 11 nucleotides agree with TRBD2. From germline, CDR1 is SQVTM and CDR2 ANQGSEA. The J segment lost 7 bases and the V segment lost 5 bases, leaving 13 bases of the junction unmatched. This CDR3 comprises 15 residues. CDR3 nucleotides: TGCAGCGTTCTTCAGGGACTAGCGGCTTCGGTGGAGCAGTACTTC. As protein: CSVLQGLAASVEQYF.

The chain couples TRBV7-2 to TRBJ2-5; a possible D gene is TRBD2 (5 bases). The ends were cut back, 4 bases at V and 2 bases at J, with 14 bases in the middle. This CDR3 comprises 15 residues. Germline CDR1 and CDR2: SGHTA and FQGNSA. DNA for the CDR3: TGTGCCAGCAGCTCCCCTGGAAGACTACAAGAGACCCAGTACTTC. This codes for CASSSPGRLQETQYF. The complete variable domain, with remaining parts taken from reference TRBV7-2 and TRBJ2-5, reads GAGVSQSPSNKVTEKGKDVELRCDPISGHTALYWYRQSLGQGLEFLIYFQGNSAPDKSGLPSDRFSAERTGGSVSTLTIQRTQQEDSAVYLCASSSPGRLQETQYFGPGTRLLVL.

In its sample, this clone was seen a few times. This chain connects TRBV7-9 to TRBJ1-2; no reliable D call. The germline gives CDR1 SEHNR, CDR2 FQNEAQ (reference sequence). This CDR3 has 13 residues. V was cut by 0 bases and J by 7 bases, with 9 bases left in between. CDR3 DNA sequence: TGTGCCAGCAGCTTAGCATGGACTGGTGGCTACACCTTC. Translating gives CASSLAWTGGYTF.

The V call is TRBV27, the J call TRBJ1-5, with 8 bases lining up with TRBD1. This CDR3 region has 16 residues. After removal of 3 bases from V and 5 bases from J, the junction contained 9 bases not matched to a gene. CDR1 is MNHEY and CDR2 is SMNVEV in the germline V gene (reference sequence). CDR3 region: CASSLLGQGTHQPQHF. CDR3 DNA: TGTGCCAGCAGTTTGCTTGGACAGGGAACCCATCAGCCCCAGCATTTT.

This chain connects TRBV9 to TRBJ1-6, with 8 bases aligning to TRBD1. V dropped 0 bases and J dropped 9; count of bases not matched to a gene: 5. The CDR3 is 15 residues long. Looked up from germline, CDR1 is SGDLS and CDR2 is YYNGEE. CDR3 residues: CASSVDGQGGSPLHF. CDR3 in DNA: TGTGCCAGCAGCGTAGATGGACAGGGCGGTTCACCCCTCCACTTT.

The chain has TRBV24-1 and TRBJ1-5; 8 bases map to TRBD1. Germline CDR1 is KGHDR and CDR2 is SFDVKD. Trimming cost V 4 bases and J 3 bases; bases outside gene matches: 4. The CDR3 totals 15 residues. For the CDR3, the DNA is TGTGCCACCAGTGAGGGGGACAGGAACAATCAGCCCCAGCATTTT. Amino acids: CATSEGDRNNQPQHF.

This chain links TRBV2 with TRBJ1-2, with D perhaps matching TRBD1 (6 bases). Trimming shortened V by 3 bases and J by 5 bases, and 10 bases separated the two germline ends. The germline V gene has CDR1 SNHLY and CDR2 FYNNEI. The CDR3 extends over 13 amino acids. CDR3 sequence: CASSDQGRYGYTF. CDR3 DNA: TGTGCCAGCAGTGATCAGGGGCGTTATGGCTACACCTTC.

This clone was detected only a few times. V gene TRBV7-2 combines with J gene TRBJ1-4; 9 positions match TRBD1. V lost 3 bases and J lost 6; bases outside the gene matches: 5. Per germline, CDR1 SGHTA and CDR2 FQGNSA. The CDR3 covers 15 residues. CDR3 protein: CASSFLRQGDEKLFF. The CDR3 DNA sequence: TGTGCCAGCAGCTTTCTTAGACAGGGGGATGAAAAACTGTTTTTT. The full variable domain, with the rest looked up from reference TRBV7-2 and TRBJ1-4, is GAGVSQSPSNKVTEKGKDVELRCDPISGHTALYWYRQSLGQGLEFLIYFQGNSAPDKSGLPSDRFSAERTGGSVSTLTIQRTQQEDSAVYLCASSFLRQGDEKLFFGSGTQLSVL.

The chain links TRBV19 to TRBJ1-1; 7 bases line up with TRBD1. The CDR3 runs 15 residues. V dropped 9 bases and J dropped 2; count of bases not matched to a gene: 12. Germline lookup yields CDR1 LNHDA and CDR2 SQIVND (reference sequence). CDR3 residues: CASAKARTGNTEAFF. CDR3 in DNA: TGTGCCAGCGCCAAAGCCAGGACAGGCAACACTGAAGCTTTCTTT.